The 32 T cell receptor beta chains below come from one sample, sequenced in a study of T cell repertoires in cytomegalovirus infection. TCRdb passed the reads through MiXCR, listing each CDR3 protein once. The sample lists roughly 500,000 distinct CDR3 sequences; 16% were seen once. The sample taken for sequencing was CD8+ T cells from PBMCs. These receptors came from a human donor in good health (CMV status not recorded). Some clones in this sample may be carry-over from other donors' samples.

This clonotype was seen many times. The rearrangement joins TRBV10-3 to TRBJ2-7; D uncertain. Germline CDR1 ENHRY, CDR2 SYGVKD. V was shortened by 6 bases and J by 3 bases, with 12 bases between the two germline ends. The CDR3 totals 13 residues. The CDR3: CAIRSENHYEQYF. The CDR3, as DNA: TGTGCCATCAGGTCCGAAAACCACTACGAGCAGTACTTC.

The chain employs TRBV27 and TRBJ1-5; D is unclear. V dropped 4 bases and J dropped 5 bases, with 15 bases sitting between them. This CDR3 spans 15 amino acids. Per the germline V gene, CDR1 is MNHEY and CDR2 is SMNVEV (reference sequence). The CDR3: CASSSREGIDQPQHF. CDR3 DNA: TGTGCCAGCAGTTCCCGAGAAGGGATCGATCAGCCCCAGCATTTT.

This clonotype has at least ten counts. The CDR3 sequence: CASRYYPSTDTQYF. In DNA form, the CDR3 reads TGTGCCAGCAGGTACTACCCCAGCACAGATACGCAGTATTTT. V and J are TRBV11-2 and TRBJ2-3; the D is unclear. The germline V gene encodes CDR1 SGHAT and CDR2 FQNNGV. Trimming stripped 6 bases from V and 0 bases from J, with 10 bases between. This CDR3 comprises 14 residues.

As concerns this clonotype: A much larger clone sits a single nucleotide away, making a read error possible. In this CDR3 the conserved last residue, phenylalanine or tryptophan, is missing, so a read error is likely. The chain couples TRBV2 to TRBJ2-1; 7 positions agree with TRBD1. V gave up 9 bases and J gave up 8 bases; unmatched junction bases: 4. The CDR3 runs 11 residues. The germline V gene has CDR1 SNHLY and CDR2 FYNNEI. This chain's CDR3 is CARQGIHEQFL. CDR3 sequence (DNA): TGTGCCAGACAGGGGATACATGAGCAGTTCTTA.

This clonotype was found many times. The chain links TRBV15 to TRBJ2-1; D is possibly TRBD1 or TRBD2 (6 bases each). The CDR3 consists of 15 residues. Germline CDR1 reads LNHNV; CDR2 reads YYDKDF (reference sequence). V shed 5 bases and J shed 7 bases, with 18 bases lying between them. CDR3 residues: CATSGGGEARNEQFF. The CDR3 bases are TGTGCCACCAGCGGGGGCGGGGAAGCAAGGAATGAGCAGTTCTTC. The variable domain in full, with the rest retrieved from reference TRBV15 and TRBJ2-1, is DAMVIQNPRYQVTQFGKPVTLSCSQTLNHNVMYWYQQKSSQAPKLLFHYYDKDFNNEADTPDNFQSRRPNTSFCFLDIRSPGLGDTAMYLCATSGGGEARNEQFFGPGTRLTVL.

This clonotype appeared many times. V and J are TRBV4-1 and TRBJ1-2; no reliable D call. The V gene lost 3 bases and the J gene lost 1 base, with 12 bases spanning the gap. Per germline, CDR1 MGHRA and CDR2 YSYEKL. This CDR3 spans 15 amino acids. CDR3 sequence (DNA): TGCGCCAGCAGCCACCTGAGCGAGTATAACTATGGCTACACCTTC. Protein sequence: CASSHLSEYNYGYTF.

A few counts support this clonotype. The CDR3 region has the DNA TGTGCCAGCACCTCCGGTTCTAACTATGGCTACACCTTC. Residues: CASTSGSNYGYTF. J is TRBJ1-2 and V is TRBV27; D is unresolved. Germline loops: CDR1 MNHEY, CDR2 SMNVEV (reference sequence). V was clipped by 7 bases and J by 0 bases, with 9 bases between them. This CDR3 is 13 amino acids long.

This clonotype was seen only a few times. The rearrangement uses TRBV4-2 and TRBJ2-7, with TRBD2 matching over 12 bases. Germline assignment: CDR1 LGHNA and CDR2 YNFKEQ. The CDR3 spans 15 residues. After removal of 0 bases from V and 5 bases from J, the junction contained 2 bases not matched to a gene. The CDR3 here is CASSQDGLAGNEQYF. The CDR3 DNA reads as TGTGCCAGCAGCCAAGATGGACTAGCGGGAAACGAGCAGTACTTC.

Many counts were recorded for this clonotype. This chain connects TRBV12-3 or TRBV12-4 to TRBJ1-2; D is perhaps TRBD1 (5 bases). This CDR3 has 18 amino acids. The V end was cut by 5 bases, the J end by 0 bases, with 22 bases between. CDR3 nucleotide sequence: TGTGCCAGCAGTCAGCCCCGGGACCCCGATAGATCTAACTATGGCTACACCTTC. Protein sequence: CASSQPRDPDRSNYGYTF.

This clonotype was counted between two and nine times. The chain recombines TRBV5-4 with TRBJ2-1, with D maybe TRBD2 (6 bases). Trimming stripped 5 bases from V and 3 bases from J, with 15 bases between. This CDR3 is built from 15 residues. Per the germline V gene, CDR1 is SGHNT and CDR2 is YYREEE (reference sequence). Here the CDR3 reads CASSHRTEGYNEQFF. In DNA form, the CDR3 reads TGTGCCAGCAGTCATCGAACGGAGGGCTACAATGAGCAGTTCTTC.

This clonotype showed up many times. The rearrangement joins TRBV7-8 to TRBJ2-3; maybe TRBD1 (5 bases). The CDR3 totals 14 residues. CDR1 and CDR2 from the germline V gene are SGHVS and FQNEAQ. The V end lost 2 bases, the J end lost 3 bases, and 9 bases lay between the germline ends. The CDR3, as DNA: TGTGCCAGCAGCTTACTCCAGGGAACAGATACGCAGTATTTT. Translated: CASSLLQGTDTQYF.

This clonotype was found many times. J is TRBJ2-7 and V is TRBV6-5; D is unclear. This CDR3 region has 13 residues. The V and J ends lost 2 bases and 2 bases respectively, with 7 bases between them. Germline V CDR1 and CDR2: MNHEY, SVGAGI. In DNA, the CDR3 is TGTGCCAGCAGTTACGGGAAAGCCTACGAGCAGTACTTC. Translated, it gives CASSYGKAYEQYF.

This clonotype appeared many times. The junction differs from germline at one of its ends, possibly a read error. The V and J genes are TRBV7-3 and TRBJ2-3, with 10 positions matching TRBD2. The CDR3 runs 15 residues. The germline gives CDR1 SGHTA, CDR2 FQGTGA. CDR3 nucleotide sequence: TGTGCCAGCAGCCTAACTAGCGGGGGCACAGATACGCAGTATTTT. Translating gives CASSLTSGGTDTQYF.

The rearrangement joins TRBV9 to TRBJ1-2; TRBD1 is a possible D gene (5 bases). V was cut by 0 bases and J by 7 bases, with 19 bases left in between. CDR1 SGDLS and CDR2 YYNGEE come from the germline V gene. The CDR3 has 16 amino acids. The CDR3 spells CASSVAVRGEGVGYTF. In DNA, the CDR3 is TGTGCCAGCAGCGTAGCAGTTCGGGGGGAAGGAGTTGGCTACACCTTC. The variable domain in full, with the rest retrieved from reference TRBV9 and TRBJ1-2, is DSGVTQTPKHLITATGQRVTLRCSPRSGDLSVYWYQQSLDQGLQFLIQYYNGEERAKGNILERFSAQQFPDLHSELNLSSLELGDSALYFCASSVAVRGEGVGYTFGSGTRLTVV.

This clonotype has at least ten counts. The J gene is TRBJ2-1, the V gene TRBV6-5; tentative D call: TRBD2 (5 bases). The CDR3 is 15 amino acids. CDR1 is MNHEY and CDR2 is SVGAGI in the germline V gene. The V gene lost 2 bases and the J gene lost 7 bases, with 15 bases spanning the gap. The CDR3 sequence is CASSYKLVGLNEQFF. The CDR3 region has the DNA TGTGCCAGCAGTTACAAACTAGTCGGCCTTAATGAGCAGTTCTTC.

To note about this clonotype: Since the CDR3 does not end with the conserved phenylalanine or tryptophan, this likely comes from a read error. The CDR3 region is CASSWGVEETQYL. The CDR3 nucleotides are TGTGCCAGCAGCTGGGGGGTTGAAGAGACACAGTACTTA. V usage is TRBV6-1 and J usage is TRBJ2-5; D might be TRBD2 (6 bases). The V gene's germline CDR1 is MNHNS and CDR2 SASEGT. The CDR3 covers 13 residues.

This clonotype came up many times. The chain links TRBV29-1 to TRBJ2-2; possible D gene TRBD2, 5 bases. The CDR3 consists of 13 residues. Germline-derived CDR1 and CDR2 are SQVTM and ANQGSEA. Trimming removed 8 bases at V and 4 bases at J, with 14 bases between. CDR3 bases: TGCAGCTTTCTATCAGAGGGCACCGGGGAGCTGTTTTTT. The encoded protein is CSFLSEGTGELFF.

V is TRBV7-9 and J is TRBJ2-3, with D possibly matching TRBD2 (5 bases). The CDR3 spans 16 residues. Trimming removed 8 bases at V and 0 bases at J, with 18 bases between. Looked up from germline, CDR1 is SEHNR and CDR2 is FQNEAQ (reference sequence). The CDR3 is CASPEISDSSTDTQYF. The CDR3 bases are TGTGCCAGCCCCGAAATCTCGGACTCTAGCACAGATACGCAGTATTTT.

The sample holds a few counts of this clonotype. The CDR3 bases are TGTGCCAGTAGTGTAACAGGGTATGGCTACACCTTC. It yields the protein CASSVTGYGYTF. This chain joins TRBV19 and TRBJ1-2; TRBD1 might be the D (6 bases). CDR1 and CDR2 from the germline V gene are LNHDA and SQIVND (reference sequence). This CDR3 has 12 residues. Trimming removed 5 bases at V and 5 bases at J, with 9 bases between.

This clonotype was counted many times. The rearrangement joins TRBV11-2 to TRBJ2-2; 7 nucleotides match TRBD1. The CDR3 totals 17 residues. Germline V lookup: CDR1 SGHAT, CDR2 FQNNGV. Trimming cost V 7 bases and J 5 bases; bases outside gene matches: 16. The CDR3 sequence is CASTHRDKSGGTGELFF. CDR3 coding DNA: TGTGCCAGCACTCATCGGGATAAGTCAGGGGGAACCGGGGAGCTGTTTTTT.

CDR3 DNA: TGTGCCAGCAGTGGGCGGGGGGGGGGAAAAAACATTCAGTACTTC. Encoded protein: CASSGRGGGKNIQYF. This chain connects TRBV25-1 to TRBJ2-4; TRBD2 matches 9 bases. Trimming removed 4 bases from V and 4 bases from J; junction bases left unmatched: 5. This CDR3 is 15 amino acids long. The germline gives CDR1 MGHDK, CDR2 SYGVNS.

This clonotype was detected only a few times. CDR3 sequence: CASSYSGTGNSPLHF. DNA of the CDR3: TGTGCCAGCAGTTACTCGGGGACAGGGAATTCACCCCTCCACTTT. The rearrangement uses TRBV6-5 and TRBJ1-6; TRBD1 matches at 9 bases. The junction had 1 base not matched to a gene; V was cut back by 0 bases and J by 7 bases. Germline V lookup: CDR1 MNHEY, CDR2 SVGAGI. The CDR3 is made up of 15 amino acids.

This clonotype has a count of ten or more. This chain links TRBV27 with TRBJ1-6; D not certain. The CDR3 runs 16 residues. CDR1 MNHEY and CDR2 SMNVEV come from the germline V gene (reference sequence). The V end was cut by 3 bases, the J end by 14 bases, with 23 bases between. The CDR3 region has the DNA TGTGCCAGCAGTTTGACACGAGAGGTGGGCACGATAACCCTCCACTTT. It specifies CASSLTREVGTITLHF.

In its sample, this clonotype was seen many times. The chain recombines TRBV7-3 with TRBJ2-3, with no clear D. The CDR3 spans 14 residues. Trimming stripped 7 bases from V and 2 bases from J, with 13 bases between. Germline lookup yields CDR1 SGHTA and CDR2 FQGTGA. The CDR3 DNA follows: TGTGCCAGCAAATTTCAGGTCAACACAGATACGCAGTATTTT. Translating it yields CASKFQVNTDTQYF.

This clonotype appeared many times. V gene TRBV24-1 combines with J gene TRBJ2-1, with D possibly TRBD2 on 6 matching bases. CDR3 size: 15 residues. Germline V CDR1 and CDR2: KGHDR, SFDVKD. The ends were cut back, 3 bases at V and 3 bases at J, with 11 bases in the middle. In nucleotides, the CDR3 is TGTGCCACCAGTGATCGACTAGTCCACTACAATGAGCAGTTCTTC. Translation: CATSDRLVHYNEQFF.

The rearrangement joins TRBV30 to TRBJ1-6; the D is unclear. V was pared by 0 bases and J by 6 bases, with 6 bases between. The CDR3 length is 13 residues. CDR1 GTSNPN and CDR2 SVGIG come from the germline V gene (reference sequence). The CDR3, as DNA: TGTGCCTGGAGTGTACGGGGTAATTCACCCCTCCACTTT. This sequence encodes CAWSVRGNSPLHF. The whole variable domain, filled in from reference TRBV30 and TRBJ1-6, reads SQTIHQWPATLVQPVGSPLSLECTVEGTSNPNLYWYRQAAGRGLQLLFYSVGIGQISSEVPQNLSASRPQDRQFILSSKKLLLSDSGFYLCAWSVRGNSPLHFGNGTRLTVT.

This clonotype was detected ten times or more. The V gene is TRBV6-5, the J gene TRBJ2-1; D unresolved. Trimming took 0 bases from V and 6 from J, leaving 12 bases between them. This CDR3 has 15 residues. From germline, CDR1 is MNHEY and CDR2 SVGAGI. The CDR3 spells CASSYSIPQVNEQFF. DNA for the CDR3: TGTGCCAGCAGTTACTCGATCCCCCAGGTCAATGAGCAGTTCTTC.

This clonotype was counted at least ten times. The V gene is TRBV7-3, the J gene TRBJ2-2; 7 bases map to TRBD2. This CDR3 has 17 amino acids. Trimming at V came to 1 base and at J to 0 bases, leaving 5 bases not matched to a gene. Germline CDR1 is SGHTA and CDR2 is FQGTGA. The CDR3 DNA is TGTGCCAGCAGCTTAAGTAGGGCGGGGGCGAACACCGGGGAGCTGTTTTTT. Amino acid sequence: CASSLSRAGANTGELFF.

At least ten counts were recorded for this clonotype. CDR3 loop: CASSTFGPSTDTQYF. In nucleotides, the CDR3 is TGTGCCAGCAGCACTTTCGGGCCCAGCACAGATACGCAGTATTTT. V gene TRBV7-9 combines with J gene TRBJ2-3; no clear D gene. The CDR3 loop spans 15 amino acids. The ends were cut back, 5 bases at V and 0 bases at J, with 12 bases in the middle. Germline assignment: CDR1 SEHNR and CDR2 FQNEAQ (reference sequence).

In regard to this clonotype: A much larger clone is a single base away; this may be a read error. The V call is TRBV11-2, the J call TRBJ1-1; D is possibly TRBD1 (6 bases). The CDR3 sequence is 12 residues long. Per germline, CDR1 SGHAT and CDR2 FQNNGV. Here the CDR3 DNA reads TGTGCCATCAGCTCGACAGGATATGAAGCTTTCTTT. It codes for CAISSTGYEAFF.

The chain has TRBV5-6 and TRBJ1-1, with D possibly being TRBD1 (6 bases). V was pared by 2 bases and J by 1 base, with 12 bases between. Germline V gene data show CDR1 as SGHDT and CDR2 as YYEEEE. This CDR3 has 15 amino acids. In DNA form, the CDR3 reads TGTGCCAGCAGCTTCCTCGGGGGGCGGAACACTGAAGCTTTCTTT. This sequence encodes CASSFLGGRNTEAFF.

The chain has TRBV10-3 and TRBJ2-7, with D hard to call. CDR1 and CDR2 from the germline V gene are ENHRY and SYGVKD. Trimming left V 4 bases short and J 4 bases short, with 8 bases between. CDR3 length equals 12 residues. For the CDR3, the DNA is TGTGCCATCAGTGTAAACTCTTACGAGCAGTACTTC. It translates to CAISVNSYEQYF.